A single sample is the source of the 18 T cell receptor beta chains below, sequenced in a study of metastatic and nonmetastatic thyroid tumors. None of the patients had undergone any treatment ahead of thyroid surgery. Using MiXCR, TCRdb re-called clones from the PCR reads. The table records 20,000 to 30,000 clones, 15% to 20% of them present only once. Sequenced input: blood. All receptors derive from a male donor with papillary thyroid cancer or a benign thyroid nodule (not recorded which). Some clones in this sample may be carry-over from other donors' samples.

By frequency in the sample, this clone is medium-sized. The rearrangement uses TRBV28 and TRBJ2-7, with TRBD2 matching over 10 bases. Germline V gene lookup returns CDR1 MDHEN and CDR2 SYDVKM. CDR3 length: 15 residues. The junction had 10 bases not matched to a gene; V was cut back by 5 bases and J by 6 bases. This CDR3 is CASSRPTSGKAEQYF. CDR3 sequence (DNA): TGTGCCAGCAGTCGTCCTACTAGCGGGAAAGCCGAGCAGTACTTC.

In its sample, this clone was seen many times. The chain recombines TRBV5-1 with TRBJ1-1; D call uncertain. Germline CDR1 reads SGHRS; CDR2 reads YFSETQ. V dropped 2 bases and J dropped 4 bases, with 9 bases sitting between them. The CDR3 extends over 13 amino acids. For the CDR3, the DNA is TGCGCCAGCAGCTTCGGTTCAGGCACTGAAGCTTTCTTT. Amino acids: CASSFGSGTEAFF.

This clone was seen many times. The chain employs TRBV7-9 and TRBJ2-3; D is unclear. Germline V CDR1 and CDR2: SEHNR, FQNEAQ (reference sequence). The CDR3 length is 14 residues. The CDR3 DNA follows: TGTGCTCACGGGCCGGGCGCTAGCACAGATACGCAGTATTTT. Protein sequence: CAHGPGASTDTQYF. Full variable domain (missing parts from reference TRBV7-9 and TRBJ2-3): DTGVSQNPRHKITKRGQNVTFRCDPISEHNRLYWYRQTLGQGPEFLTYFQNEAQLEKSRLLSDRFSAERPKGSFSTLEIQRTEQGDSAMYLCAHGPGASTDTQYFGPGTRLTVL.

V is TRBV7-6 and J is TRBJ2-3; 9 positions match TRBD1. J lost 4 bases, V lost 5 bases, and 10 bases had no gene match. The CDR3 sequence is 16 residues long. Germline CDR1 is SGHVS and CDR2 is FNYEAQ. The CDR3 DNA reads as TGTGCCAGCAGCCCCGAACAGGGGGCACGGTCAGATACGCAGTATTTT. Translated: CASSPEQGARSDTQYF.

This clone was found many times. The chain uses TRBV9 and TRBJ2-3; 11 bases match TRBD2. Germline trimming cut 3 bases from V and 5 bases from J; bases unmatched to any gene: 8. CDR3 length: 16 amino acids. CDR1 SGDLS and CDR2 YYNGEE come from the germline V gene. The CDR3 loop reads CASSGPTSGELDTQYF. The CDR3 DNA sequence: TGTGCCAGCAGCGGCCCGACTAGCGGGGAATTAGATACGCAGTATTTT.

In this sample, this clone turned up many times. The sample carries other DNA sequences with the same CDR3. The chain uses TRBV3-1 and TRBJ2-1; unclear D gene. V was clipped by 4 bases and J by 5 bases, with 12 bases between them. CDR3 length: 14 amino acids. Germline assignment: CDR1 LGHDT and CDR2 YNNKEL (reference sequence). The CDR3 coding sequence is TGTGCCAGCAGCCTCTCTCCAGGAGACAATGAGCAGTTCTTC. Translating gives CASSLSPGDNEQFF.

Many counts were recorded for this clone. The CDR3 DNA reads as TGTGCCAGCAGCCAAGTCCGGGACAGGAGGCTCTTGGGGGAGGAGACCCAGTACTTC. The encoded protein is CASSQVRDRRLLGEETQYF. The chain has TRBV3-1 and TRBJ2-5; TRBD1 aligns across 8 bases. CDR3 length equals 19 residues. Unmatched junction bases numbered 18, after V lost 1 base and J lost 5 bases. In germline, CDR1 is LGHDT, CDR2 YNNKEL (reference sequence).

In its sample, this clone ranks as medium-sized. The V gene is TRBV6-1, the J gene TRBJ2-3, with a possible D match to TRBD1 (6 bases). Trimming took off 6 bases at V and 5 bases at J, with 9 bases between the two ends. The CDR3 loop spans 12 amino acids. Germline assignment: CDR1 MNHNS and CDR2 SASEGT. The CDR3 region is CASRSQGDTQYF. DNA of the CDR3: TGTGCCAGCAGGTCACAGGGAGATACGCAGTATTTT.

CDR3 nucleotides: TGTGCCAGCAGCCAGGACGTCGGGGAGCAGTACTTC. Translation gives CASSQDVGEQYF. The chain joins TRBV11-2 to TRBJ2-7; D not resolved. Trimming took 5 bases from V and 7 from J, leaving 12 bases between them. Germline V CDR1 and CDR2: SGHAT, FQNNGV. The CDR3 is made up of 12 amino acids. Filled out from reference TRBV11-2 and TRBJ2-7, the complete variable domain reads EAGVAQSPRYKIIEKRQSVAFWCNPISGHATLYWYQQILGQGPKLLIQFQNNGVVDDSQLPKDRFSAERLKGVDSTLKIQPAKLEDSAVYLCASSQDVGEQYFGPGTRLTVT.

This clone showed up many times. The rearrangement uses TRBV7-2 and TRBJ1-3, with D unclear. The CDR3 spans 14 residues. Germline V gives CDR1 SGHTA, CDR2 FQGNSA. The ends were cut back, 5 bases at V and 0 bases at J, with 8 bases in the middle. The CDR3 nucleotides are TGTGCCAGCAGCGTATTAACCTCTGGAAACACCATATATTTT. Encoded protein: CASSVLTSGNTIYF.

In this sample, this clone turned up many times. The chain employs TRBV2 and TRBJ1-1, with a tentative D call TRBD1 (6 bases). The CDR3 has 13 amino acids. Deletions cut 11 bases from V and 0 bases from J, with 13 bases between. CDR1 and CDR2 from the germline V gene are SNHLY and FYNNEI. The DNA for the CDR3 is TGTGCCCCAAGGGGGAAAGTGAACACTGAAGCTTTCTTT. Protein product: CAPRGKVNTEAFF.

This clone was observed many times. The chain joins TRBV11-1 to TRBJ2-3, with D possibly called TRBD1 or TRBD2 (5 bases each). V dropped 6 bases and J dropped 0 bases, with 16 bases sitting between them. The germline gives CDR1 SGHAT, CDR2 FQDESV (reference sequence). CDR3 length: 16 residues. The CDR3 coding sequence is TGTGCCAGCAGAGCAGGGAGAGGGTTTAGCACAGATACGCAGTATTTT. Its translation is CASRAGRGFSTDTQYF.

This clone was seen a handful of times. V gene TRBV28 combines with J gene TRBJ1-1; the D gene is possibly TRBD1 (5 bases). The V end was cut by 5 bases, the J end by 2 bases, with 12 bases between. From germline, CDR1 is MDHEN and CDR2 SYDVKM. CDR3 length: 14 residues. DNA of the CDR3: TGTGCCAGCAGTACGCCGGGACTCAACACTGAAGCTTTCTTT. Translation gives CASSTPGLNTEAFF.

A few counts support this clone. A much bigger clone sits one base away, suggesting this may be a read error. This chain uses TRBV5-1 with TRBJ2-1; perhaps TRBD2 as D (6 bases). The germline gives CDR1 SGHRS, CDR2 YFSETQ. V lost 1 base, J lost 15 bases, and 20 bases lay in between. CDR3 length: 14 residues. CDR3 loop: CASSLSLGRGIRFF. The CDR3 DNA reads TGCGCCAGCAGCTTGTCTCTCGGACGGGGGATTCGGTTCTTC. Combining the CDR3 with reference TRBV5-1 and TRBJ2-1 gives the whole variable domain KAGVTQTPRYLIKTRGQQVTLSCSPISGHRSVSWYQQTPGQGLQFLFEYFSETQRNKGNFPGRFSGRQFSNSRSEMNVSTLELGDSALYLCASSLSLGRGIRFFGPGTRLTVL.

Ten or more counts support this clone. The CDR3 spells CASSQVSSGSGQFF. CDR3 bases: TGCGCCAGCAGCCAAGTAAGTTCAGGCAGTGGGCAGTTCTTC. The chain is built from TRBV4-1 and TRBJ2-1, with D hard to call. The ends were cut back, 1 base at V and 12 bases at J, with 16 bases in the middle. The CDR3 length is 14 residues. Germline V gives CDR1 MGHRA, CDR2 YSYEKL.

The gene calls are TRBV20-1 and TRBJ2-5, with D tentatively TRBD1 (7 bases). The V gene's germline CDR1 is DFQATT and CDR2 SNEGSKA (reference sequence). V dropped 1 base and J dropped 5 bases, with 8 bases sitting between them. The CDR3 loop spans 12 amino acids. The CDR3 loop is CSARAGGETQYF. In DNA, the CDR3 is TGCAGTGCTAGAGCAGGGGGGGAGACCCAGTACTTC.

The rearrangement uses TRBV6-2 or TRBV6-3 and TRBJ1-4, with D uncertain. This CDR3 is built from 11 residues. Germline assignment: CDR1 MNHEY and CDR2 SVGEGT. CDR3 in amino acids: CVISSLGKLFF. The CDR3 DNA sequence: TGTGTCATCAGCTCTCTAGGAAAACTGTTTTTT.

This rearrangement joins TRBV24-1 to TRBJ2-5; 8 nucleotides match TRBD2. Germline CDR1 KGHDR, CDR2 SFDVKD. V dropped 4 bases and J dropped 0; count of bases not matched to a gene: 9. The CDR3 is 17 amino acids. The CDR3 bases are TGTGCCACCAGTGACCGAAAGCGGGGGACCTACCAAGAGACCCAGTACTTC. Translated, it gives CATSDRKRGTYQETQYF.